These 18 T cell receptor beta chains originate from one sample sequenced in a study of human T cells and chemical hapten exposure. Time point of the sample: patch test 1, 2 weeks after DPC sensitization. Described treatment: therapeutic diphenylcyclopropenone sensitization with weekly scalp DPC. A single record per CDR3 protein comes from TCRdb applying MiXCR to the RACE reads. Altogether about 90,000 distinct CDR3 sequences are present, over 9.5% being singletons, with the ten largest covering less than 2.5%. The material sequenced was whole blood, taken in connection with sensitization to the hapten diphenylcyclopropenone (DPC). The source of these receptors is a man aged 40-49 years with alopecia areata. Some clones in this sample may be carry-over from other donors' samples.

The table lists this clonotype with many counts. The V gene is TRBV7-9, the J gene TRBJ1-6; unclear D gene. V lost 4 bases and J lost 2, with 6 bases in between. Germline lookup yields CDR1 SEHNR and CDR2 FQNEAQ (reference sequence). CDR3 size: 14 residues. CDR3 residues: CASSSGTYNSPLHF. CDR3 nucleotide sequence: TGTGCCAGCAGCTCCGGGACCTATAATTCACCCCTCCACTTT. The complete variable domain, with remaining parts taken from reference TRBV7-9 and TRBJ1-6, reads DTGVSQNPRHKITKRGQNVTFRCDPISEHNRLYWYRQTLGQGPEFLTYFQNEAQLEKSRLLSDRFSAERPKGSFSTLEIQRTEQGDSAMYLCASSSGTYNSPLHFGNGTRLTVT.

There are many counts of this clonotype. This rearrangement joins TRBV27 to TRBJ1-6; D is uncertain. The CDR3 sequence is 13 residues long. CDR1 is MNHEY, CDR2 SMNVEV, per germline (reference sequence). The V gene lost 4 bases and the J gene lost 10 bases, with 11 bases spanning the gap. CDR3 DNA: TGTGCCAGCAGTTGGGATCCCCCCTCACCCCTCCACTTT. Translated, it gives CASSWDPPSPLHF.

The chain is built from TRBV7-2 and TRBJ2-1, with 7 bases fitting TRBD1. Germline CDR1 reads SGHTA; CDR2 reads FQGNSA. J lost 7 bases, V lost 0 bases, and 0 bases had no gene match. The CDR3 runs to 13 residues. CDR3 DNA sequence: TGTGCCAGCAGCTTAGCGGGACAGAATGAGCAGTTCTTC. Translating gives CASSLAGQNEQFF.

This clonotype was recorded a few times. The rearrangement joins TRBV6-1 to TRBJ2-4; D possibly matches TRBD1 or TRBD2 (6 bases each). Trimming removed 3 bases from V and 0 bases from J, with 12 bases in between. The CDR3 has 16 amino acids. Germline CDR1 and CDR2: MNHNS and SASEGT. The CDR3 coding sequence is TGTGCCAGCAGTGAGCGGGACATCCTAGCCAAAAACATTCAGTACTTC. Translating it yields CASSERDILAKNIQYF.

The chain has TRBV6-2 or TRBV6-3 and TRBJ2-7; 7 bases match TRBD2. The junction had 4 bases not matched to a gene; V was cut back by 6 bases and J by 5 bases. Germline V CDR1 and CDR2: MNHEY, SVGEGT. This CDR3 contains 12 residues. This CDR3 reads CASSGLGHEQYV. The CDR3 nucleotides read TGTGCCAGCAGCGGACTAGGACACGAGCAGTACGTC.

This clonotype was seen only a few times. This chain joins TRBV7-2 and TRBJ2-3; no clear D gene. CDR1 and CDR2 from the germline V gene are SGHTA and FQGNSA. This CDR3 is built from 15 residues. V lost 1 base to trimming and J lost 2 bases, with 10 bases between them. The CDR3 DNA follows: TGTGCCAGCAGCTTAGGGCTGAGAAACACAGATACGCAGTATTTT. This gives the protein CASSLGLRNTDTQYF.

V gene TRBV11-2 combines with J gene TRBJ2-3; 11 bases agree with TRBD2. With 4 bases clipped from V and 4 bases from J, the junction kept 16 bases outside the gene matches. Per the germline V gene, CDR1 is SGHAT and CDR2 is FQNNGV. The CDR3 sequence is 19 residues long. This CDR3 reads CASSSAWVAGGPRADTQYF. CDR3 in DNA: TGTGCCAGCAGCTCAGCTTGGGTAGCGGGAGGGCCTAGGGCAGATACGCAGTATTTT.

The chain carries TRBV28 and TRBJ2-5; maybe TRBD1 (7 bases). Germline assignment: CDR1 MDHEN and CDR2 SYDVKM. V shed 2 bases and J shed 1 base, with 17 bases lying between them. The CDR3 contains 17 residues. The CDR3 nucleotides are TGTGCCAGCAGTTTAGGCAGGGGGGAGACCCTCCAAGAGACCCAGTACTTC. Its protein is CASSLGRGETLQETQYF.

This chain links TRBV6-2 or TRBV6-3 with TRBJ2-1; 11 nucleotides agree with TRBD2. The CDR3 is made up of 16 amino acids. With 8 bases clipped from V and 10 bases from J, the junction kept 16 bases outside the gene matches. Germline values: CDR1 MNHEY, CDR2 SVGEGT. The CDR3 is CASGTSGGVTGYEQFF. Written as DNA, the CDR3 is TGTGCCAGCGGGACTAGCGGAGGGGTTACTGGGTACGAGCAGTTCTTC.

The rearrangement joins TRBV29-1 to TRBJ2-4, with TRBD2 matching over 12 bases. V lost 4 bases, J lost 7 bases, and 8 bases stayed unmatched. The CDR3 runs 15 residues. Germline CDR1 reads SQVTM; CDR2 reads ANQGSEA. CDR3: CSVGLAGVSANIQYF. The CDR3 region has the DNA TGCAGCGTTGGACTAGCGGGAGTGTCGGCGAACATTCAGTACTTC.

The V gene is TRBV30, the J gene TRBJ1-2, with D perhaps matching TRBD1 (5 bases). This CDR3 is 12 amino acids long. Germline lookup yields CDR1 GTSNPN and CDR2 SVGIG (reference sequence). The germline V and J ends were trimmed by 5 bases and 4 bases, with 11 bases remaining between them. For the CDR3, the DNA is TGTGCCTGGGAGACAGAGGCCTATGGCTACACCTTC. It encodes CAWETEAYGYTF. The full variable domain, rest sourced from reference TRBV30 and TRBJ1-2, is SQTIHQWPATLVQPVGSPLSLECTVEGTSNPNLYWYRQAAGRGLQLLFYSVGIGQISSEVPQNLSASRPQDRQFILSSKKLLLSDSGFYLCAWETEAYGYTFGSGTRLTVV.

The gene calls are TRBV6-5 and TRBJ2-7; 10 bases align to TRBD1. The ends lost 5 bases at V and 0 bases at J; junction bases unmatched: 13. There are 18 residues in the CDR3. Per the germline V gene, CDR1 is MNHEY and CDR2 is SVGAGI. CDR3 sequence: CASSKSGSGTGVSYEQYV. The CDR3 DNA reads as TGTGCCAGCAGTAAATCCGGCTCCGGGACAGGGGTCTCCTACGAGCAGTACGTC.

This clonotype occurred a few times. V is TRBV7-2 and J is TRBJ2-1; D possibly corresponds to TRBD2 (5 bases). V was pared by 5 bases and J by 1 base, with 15 bases between. The CDR3 totals 16 residues. CDR1 and CDR2 from the germline V gene are SGHTA and FQGNSA. CDR3 coding DNA: TGTGCCAGCAGCACCACCTGGACTGTATCCTACAATGAGCAGTTCTTC. Its protein is CASSTTWTVSYNEQFF.

V is TRBV12-3 or TRBV12-4 and J is TRBJ2-2; perhaps TRBD1 as D (5 bases). This CDR3 contains 14 residues. V was pared by 2 bases and J by 7 bases, with 11 bases between. This CDR3 is CASSLMGHDGELFF. CDR3 nucleotides: TGTGCCAGCAGTTTAATGGGGCACGACGGGGAGCTGTTTTTT.

There are many counts of this clonotype. The V call is TRBV4-3, the J call TRBJ1-5; no clear D. Germline V CDR1 and CDR2: LGHNA, YSLEER. The CDR3 is 14 residues long. V was trimmed by 3 bases and J by 2 bases, leaving 8 bases between them. Here the CDR3 DNA reads TGCGCCAGCAGCCAGCGACAAGGCAATCAGCCCCAGCATTTT. Translating gives CASSQRQGNQPQHF.

This clonotype was seen a few times. The chain has TRBV3-1 and TRBJ2-2; 14 bases match TRBD2. The CDR3 loop spans 19 amino acids. In germline, CDR1 is LGHDT, CDR2 YNNKEL (reference sequence). J was trimmed by 5 bases and V by 5 bases; bases with no gene match: 13. The DNA of the CDR3 is TGTGCCAGCAGCACCCCATCCGGGACTAGCGGGAGAAATACCGGGGAGCTGTTTTTT. Amino acid sequence: CASSTPSGTSGRNTGELFF.

The gene calls are TRBV7-2 and TRBJ2-7; 7 nucleotides line up with TRBD2. V dropped 1 base and J dropped 6; count of bases not matched to a gene: 9. CDR1 and CDR2 from the germline V gene are SGHTA and FQGNSA. This CDR3 contains 15 residues. CDR3 sequence: CASSLGTSGRREQYF. The DNA of the CDR3 is TGTGCCAGCAGCTTAGGGACTAGTGGGAGGCGCGAGCAGTACTTC.

This chain uses TRBV9 with TRBJ2-3; no clear D. This CDR3 is built from 13 residues. The V end was cut by 3 bases, the J end by 3 bases, with 8 bases between. Germline CDR1 reads SGDLS; CDR2 reads YYNGEE. The CDR3: CASSEVGTDTQYF. The CDR3 nucleotides read TGTGCCAGCAGCGAGGTAGGAACAGATACGCAGTATTTT.